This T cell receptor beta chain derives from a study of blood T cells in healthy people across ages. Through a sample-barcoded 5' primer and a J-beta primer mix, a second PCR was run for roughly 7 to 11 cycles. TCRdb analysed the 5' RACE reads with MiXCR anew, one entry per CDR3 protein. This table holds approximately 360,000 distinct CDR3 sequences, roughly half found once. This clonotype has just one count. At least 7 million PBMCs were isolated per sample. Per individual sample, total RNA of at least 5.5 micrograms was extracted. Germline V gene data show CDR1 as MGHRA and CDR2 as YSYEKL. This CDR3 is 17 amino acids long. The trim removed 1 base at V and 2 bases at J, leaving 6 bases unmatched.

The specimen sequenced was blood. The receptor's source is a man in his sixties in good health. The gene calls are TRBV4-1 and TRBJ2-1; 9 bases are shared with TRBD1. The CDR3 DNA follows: TGCGCCAGCAGCCAAGCGGGGGACAGGGAACCCTACAATGAGCAGTTCTTC. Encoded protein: CASSQAGDREPYNEQFF.